This paragraph reports one TCR beta chain. Antigen unknown. The primer mix had 60 Vbeta and 13 Jbeta primers. The data were produced by immunoSEQ multiplex PCR, yet TCRdb's version contains in-frame clones alone and is incomplete. This listing includes some 180,000 clones. This sample is drawn from a study of cytomegalovirus exposure and HLA in healthy donors. From germline, CDR1 is MGHRA and CDR2 YSYEKL. The ends were cut back, 4 bases at V and 10 bases at J, with 11 bases in the middle. This CDR3 contains 13 residues. Whole-study findings and limits: The authors later found TCR association rates varying by HLA locus, with DRB1 most and HLA-C fewest. An analysis was carried out at a later point. It showed that HLA-associated TCR beta chains were more clonally expanded than equally common non-associated chains.

V usage is TRBV4-1 and J usage is TRBJ1-6; no firm D call. Sample: PBMCs. This TCR came from a man aged 30 to 45 in good health and CMV-seronegative. The CDR3 DNA is TGCGCCAGCAGCCCGGTAGAGGTATCACCCCTCCACTTT. Protein product: CASSPVEVSPLHF.